This TCR beta chain was sequenced for a study of T cells in Graves' hyperthyroidism and ophthalmopathy. Overall study results and limits: It was a median roughly 6.5 months before onset that the model predicted ophthalmopathy. Researchers report that a 13 V-J model separated ophthalmopathy from stable hyperthyroidism.

This clonotype was detected many times. Its specificity is unknown. RNA transcripts gave rise to amplified TCR beta CDR3 regions. HTBI primers were employed in a first-round RT-PCR of the TCR CDR3. One entry per CDR3 protein results from TCRdb running MiXCR on the multiplex PCR reads. The profile shows under 450,000 distinct CDR3 sequences, less than 20% of them singletons. Fresh 10 ml peripheral blood yielded PBMCs. CDR1 and CDR2 (germline): GTSNPN, SVGIG (reference sequence). V gave up 1 base and J gave up 4 bases, with 13 bases separating them. This CDR3 is built from 14 residues. V usage is TRBV30 and J usage is TRBJ1-2; possibly TRBD1 for D (6 bases). This TCR was sampled from a woman between 18 and 30 years old with Graves' hyperthyroidism. The sequenced sample was blood. CDR3 sequence (DNA): TGTGCCTGGAGTGCGACAGGACGGTTCTATGGCTACACCTTC. The encoded protein is CAWSATGRFYGYTF.